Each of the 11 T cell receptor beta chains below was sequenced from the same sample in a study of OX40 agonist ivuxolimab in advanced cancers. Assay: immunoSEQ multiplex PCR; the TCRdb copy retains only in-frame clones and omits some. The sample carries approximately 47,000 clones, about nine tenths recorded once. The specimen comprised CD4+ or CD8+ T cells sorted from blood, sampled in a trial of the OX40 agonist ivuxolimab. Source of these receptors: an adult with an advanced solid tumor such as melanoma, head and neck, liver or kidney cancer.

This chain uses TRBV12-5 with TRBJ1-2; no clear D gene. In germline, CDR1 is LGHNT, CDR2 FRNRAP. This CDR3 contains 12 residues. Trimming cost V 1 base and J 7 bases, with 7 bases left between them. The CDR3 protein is CASGLESVGYTF. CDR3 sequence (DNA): TGTGCTAGTGGTTTGGAGTCAGTTGGCTACACCTTC.

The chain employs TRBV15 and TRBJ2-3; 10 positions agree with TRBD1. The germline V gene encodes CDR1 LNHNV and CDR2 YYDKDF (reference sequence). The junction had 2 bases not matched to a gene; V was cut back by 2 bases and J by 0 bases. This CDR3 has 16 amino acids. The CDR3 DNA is TGTGCCACCAGCAGACGACAGGGGGCTAGCACAGATACGCAGTATTTT. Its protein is CATSRRQGASTDTQYF. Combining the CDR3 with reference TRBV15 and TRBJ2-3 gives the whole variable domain DAMVIQNPRYQVTQFGKPVTLSCSQTLNHNVMYWYQQKSSQAPKLLFHYYDKDFNNEADTPDNFQSRRPNTSFCFLDIRSPGLGDTAMYLCATSRRQGASTDTQYFGPGTRLTVL.

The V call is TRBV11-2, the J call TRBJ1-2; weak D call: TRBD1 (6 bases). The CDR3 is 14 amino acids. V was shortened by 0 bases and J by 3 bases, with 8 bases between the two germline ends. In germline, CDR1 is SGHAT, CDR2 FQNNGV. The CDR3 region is CASSLDTGHYGYTF. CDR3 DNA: TGTGCCAGCAGCTTAGATACAGGGCACTATGGCTACACCTTC.

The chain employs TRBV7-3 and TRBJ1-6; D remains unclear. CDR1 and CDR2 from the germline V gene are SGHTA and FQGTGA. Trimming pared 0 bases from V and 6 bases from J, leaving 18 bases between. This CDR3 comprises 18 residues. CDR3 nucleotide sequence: TGTGCCAGCAGCTTAACAGGCTTGGCAGGCGCGGGTAATTCACCCCTCCACTTT. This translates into CASSLTGLAGAGNSPLHF.

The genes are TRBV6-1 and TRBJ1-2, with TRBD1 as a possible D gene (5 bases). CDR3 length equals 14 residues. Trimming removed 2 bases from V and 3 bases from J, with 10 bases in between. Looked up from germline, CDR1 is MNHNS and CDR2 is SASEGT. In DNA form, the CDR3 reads TGTGCCAGCAGTGAAATGCAGGGTTACTATGGCTACACCTTC. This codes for CASSEMQGYYGYTF.

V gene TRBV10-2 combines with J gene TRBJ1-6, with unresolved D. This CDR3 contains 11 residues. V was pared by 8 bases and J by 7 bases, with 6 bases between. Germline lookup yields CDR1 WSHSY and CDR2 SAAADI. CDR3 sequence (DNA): TGCGCCAGCGGGTCGAATTCACCCCTCCACTTT. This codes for CASGSNSPLHF.

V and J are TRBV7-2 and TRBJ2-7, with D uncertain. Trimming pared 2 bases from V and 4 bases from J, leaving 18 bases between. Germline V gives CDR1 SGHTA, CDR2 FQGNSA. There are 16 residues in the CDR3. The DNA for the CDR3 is TGTGCCAGCAGCTTATCCCAGGCGCAGCCGGGTTACGAGCAGTACTTC. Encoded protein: CASSLSQAQPGYEQYF. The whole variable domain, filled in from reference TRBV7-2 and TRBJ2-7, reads GAGVSQSPSNKVTEKGKDVELRCDPISGHTALYWYRQSLGQGLEFLIYFQGNSAPDKSGLPSDRFSAERTGGSVSTLTIQRTQQEDSAVYLCASSLSQAQPGYEQYFGPGTRLTVT.

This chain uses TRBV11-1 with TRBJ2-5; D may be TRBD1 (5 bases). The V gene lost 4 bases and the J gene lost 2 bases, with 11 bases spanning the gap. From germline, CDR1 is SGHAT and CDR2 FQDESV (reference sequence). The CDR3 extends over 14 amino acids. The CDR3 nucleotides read TGTGCCAGCAGCTCCTCAGGGATTCAAGAGACCCAGTACTTC. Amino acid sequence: CASSSSGIQETQYF.

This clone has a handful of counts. CDR3 sequence: CASSRGQGREGYTF. The CDR3 bases are TGTGCCAGCAGCCGGGGCCAGGGGAGGGAAGGCTACACCTTC. The J gene is TRBJ1-2, the V gene TRBV28; possible D gene TRBD1, 6 bases. Trimming took 6 bases from V and 8 from J, leaving 19 bases between them. Germline V gene sequence: CDR1 MDHEN, CDR2 SYDVKM. CDR3 length: 14 residues.

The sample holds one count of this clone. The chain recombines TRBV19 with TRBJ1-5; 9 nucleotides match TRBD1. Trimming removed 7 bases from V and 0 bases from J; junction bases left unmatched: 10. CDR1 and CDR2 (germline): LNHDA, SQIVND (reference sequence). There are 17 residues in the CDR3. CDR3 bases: TGTGCCAGTACCATGGACAGGGGTGATCTTAGCAATCAGCCCCAGCATTTT. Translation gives CASTMDRGDLSNQPQHF. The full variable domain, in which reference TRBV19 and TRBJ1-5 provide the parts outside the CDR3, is DGGITQSPKYLFRKEGQNVTLSCEQNLNHDAMYWYRQDPGQGLRLIYYSQIVNDFQKGDIAEGYSVSREKKESFPLTVTSAQKNPTAFYLCASTMDRGDLSNQPQHFGDGTRLSIL.

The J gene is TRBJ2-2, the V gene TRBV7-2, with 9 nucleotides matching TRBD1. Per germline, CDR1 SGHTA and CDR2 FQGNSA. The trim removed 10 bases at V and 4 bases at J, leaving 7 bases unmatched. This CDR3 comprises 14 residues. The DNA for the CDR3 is TGTGCCACTGAAGACAGGGGGGGCACCGGGGAGCTGTTTTTT. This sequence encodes CATEDRGGTGELFF.